Below, one T cell receptor beta chain is given with its context. TCRdb keeps only in-frame clones here, not all; method: immunoSEQ multiplex PCR. The sample consists of about 94,000 clones, around 87% of them appearing once. These data come from a study of T cell responses to AZD1222 COVID-19 vaccine. This clonotype originated in an adult in good health. Sequences were derived from peripheral blood, sampled on day 0 of AZD1222 vaccination.

CDR3 region: CASSVDRGNYGYTF. CDR3 DNA sequence: TGTGCCAGCAGTGTGGACAGGGGAAACTATGGCTACACCTTC. V and J are TRBV6-4 and TRBJ1-2; TRBD1 matches at 9 bases. Germline V gene lookup returns CDR1 MRHNA and CDR2 SNTAGT. The CDR3 is made up of 14 amino acids. V lost 4 bases and J lost 2; bases outside the gene matches: 2.